This TCR beta chain was obtained from a study of T cells in Graves' hyperthyroidism and ophthalmopathy. Whole-study context: At the time of initial diagnosis and before any treatment, peripheral blood was collected.

Under 3 months was the duration of disease in ophthalmopathy patients, who also had a Clinical Activity Score of at least 3 and a NOSPECS grade of at least 4. Study-wide findings and caveats: Also found in blood were most expanded thyroid clonotypes above 0.001.

This clonotype was observed at least ten times. Its target is not known. Amplified TCR beta CDR3 regions came from RNA transcripts. Primed by the HTBI set, a first-round RT-PCR was run on the TCR CDR3. Using its own MiXCR run on the multiplex PCR reads, TCRdb lists one record per CDR3 protein. Here the sample spans a few hundred thousand distinct CDR3 sequences, roughly 15% being singletons. Germline CDR1 reads SGHAT; CDR2 reads FQNNGV. This CDR3 contains 14 residues. Germline trimming cut 5 bases from V and 4 bases from J; bases unmatched to any gene: 6. This TCR came from a woman aged 55-70 years with Graves' ophthalmopathy. V is TRBV11-2 and J is TRBJ2-5; TRBD1 matches at 8 bases. The sample was blood. CDR3 sequence (DNA): TGTGCCAGCAGCGCCGGACAGGGCGGAGAGACCCAGTACTTC. Translated: CASSAGQGGETQYF. Full variable domain (missing parts from reference TRBV11-2 and TRBJ2-5): EAGVAQSPRYKIIEKRQSVAFWCNPISGHATLYWYQQILGQGPKLLIQFQNNGVVDDSQLPKDRFSAERLKGVDSTLKIQPAKLEDSAVYLCASSAGQGGETQYFGPGTRLLVL.